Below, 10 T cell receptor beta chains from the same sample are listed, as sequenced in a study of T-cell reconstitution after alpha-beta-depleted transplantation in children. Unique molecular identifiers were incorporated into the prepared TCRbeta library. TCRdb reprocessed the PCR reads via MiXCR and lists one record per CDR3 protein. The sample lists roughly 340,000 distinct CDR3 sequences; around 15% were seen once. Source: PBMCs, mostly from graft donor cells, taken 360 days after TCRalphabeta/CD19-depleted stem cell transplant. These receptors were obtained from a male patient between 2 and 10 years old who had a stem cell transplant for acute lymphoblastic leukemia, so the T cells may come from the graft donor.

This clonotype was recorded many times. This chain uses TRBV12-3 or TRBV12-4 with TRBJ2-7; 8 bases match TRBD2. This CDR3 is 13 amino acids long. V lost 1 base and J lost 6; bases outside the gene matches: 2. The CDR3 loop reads CASSLDAGGEQYF. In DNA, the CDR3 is TGTGCCAGCAGTTTAGACGCGGGGGGCGAGCAGTACTTC.

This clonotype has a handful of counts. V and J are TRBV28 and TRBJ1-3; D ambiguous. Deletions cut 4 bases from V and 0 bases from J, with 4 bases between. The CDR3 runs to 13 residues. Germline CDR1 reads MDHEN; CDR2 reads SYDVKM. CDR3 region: CASSSYSGNTIYF. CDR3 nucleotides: TGTGCCAGCAGTTCGTACTCTGGAAACACCATATATTTT.

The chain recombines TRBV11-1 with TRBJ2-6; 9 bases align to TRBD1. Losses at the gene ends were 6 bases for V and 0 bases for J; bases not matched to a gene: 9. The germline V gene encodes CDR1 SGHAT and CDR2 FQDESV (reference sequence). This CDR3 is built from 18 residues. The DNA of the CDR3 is TGTGCCAGCAGGTCAACAGGGGGCCCGAGCTCTGGGGCCAACGTCCTGACTTTC. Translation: CASRSTGGPSSGANVLTF.

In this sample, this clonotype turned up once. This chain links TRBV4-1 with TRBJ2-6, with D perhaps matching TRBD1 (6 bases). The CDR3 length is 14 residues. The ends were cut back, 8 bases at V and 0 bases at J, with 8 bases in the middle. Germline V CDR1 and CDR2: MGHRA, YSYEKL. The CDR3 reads CASQGISGANVLTF. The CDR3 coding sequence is TGCGCCAGCCAGGGGATCTCTGGGGCCAACGTCCTGACTTTC.

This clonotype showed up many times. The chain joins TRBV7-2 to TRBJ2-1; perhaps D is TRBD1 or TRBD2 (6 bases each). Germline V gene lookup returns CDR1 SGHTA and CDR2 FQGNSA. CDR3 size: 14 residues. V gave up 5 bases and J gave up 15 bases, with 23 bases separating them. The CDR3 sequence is CASSPEVGREGGFF. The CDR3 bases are TGTGCCAGCAGCCCCGAGGTGGGGAGAGAGGGGGGGTTCTTC. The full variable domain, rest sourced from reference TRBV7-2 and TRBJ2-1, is GAGVSQSPSNKVTEKGKDVELRCDPISGHTALYWYRQSLGQGLEFLIYFQGNSAPDKSGLPSDRFSAERTGGSVSTLTIQRTQQEDSAVYLCASSPEVGREGGFFGPGTRLTVL.

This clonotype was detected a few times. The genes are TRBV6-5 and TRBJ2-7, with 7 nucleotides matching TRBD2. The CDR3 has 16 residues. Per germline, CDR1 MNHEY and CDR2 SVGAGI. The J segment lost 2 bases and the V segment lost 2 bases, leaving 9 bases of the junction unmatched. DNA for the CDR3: TGTGCCAGCAGTTACGTCTGGGAGGGTAATCCCTACGAGCAGTACTTC. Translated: CASSYVWEGNPYEQYF.

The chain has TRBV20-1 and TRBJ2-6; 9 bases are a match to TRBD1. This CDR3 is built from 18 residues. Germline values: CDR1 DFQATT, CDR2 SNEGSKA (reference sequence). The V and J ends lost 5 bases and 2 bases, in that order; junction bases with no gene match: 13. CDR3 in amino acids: CSAYDSDRGLAGANVLTF. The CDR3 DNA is TGCAGTGCTTACGACTCGGACAGGGGTCTGGCTGGGGCCAACGTCCTGACTTTC.

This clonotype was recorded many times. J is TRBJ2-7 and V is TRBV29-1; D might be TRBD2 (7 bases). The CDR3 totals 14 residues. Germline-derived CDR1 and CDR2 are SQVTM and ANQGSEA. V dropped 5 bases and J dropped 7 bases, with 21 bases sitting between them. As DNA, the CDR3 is TGCAGCGTTCCCGTGGGGGGGCCCTCTCGGGAGCAGTACTTC. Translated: CSVPVGGPSREQYF.

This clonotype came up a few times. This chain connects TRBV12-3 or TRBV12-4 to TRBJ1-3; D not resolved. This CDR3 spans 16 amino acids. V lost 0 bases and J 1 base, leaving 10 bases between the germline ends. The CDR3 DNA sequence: TGTGCCAGCAGTTTAGCGTTTTCAGCTTCTGGAAACACCATATATTTT. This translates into CASSLAFSASGNTIYF.

The CDR3 coding sequence is TGTGCCAGCAGAGAGACCCCGAACACCGGGGAGCTGTTTTTT. Protein: CASRETPNTGELFF. The V call is TRBV2, the J call TRBJ2-2; D is unclear. This CDR3 contains 14 residues. Germline CDR1 reads SNHLY; CDR2 reads FYNNEI. Trimming removed 6 bases at V and 0 bases at J, with 8 bases between.